The 2 T cell receptor beta chains presented below share a single source sample, sequenced in a study of CD8+CD57+ T cells in acquired aplastic anemia. Both TCR beta VDJ combination and CDR3 sequence profiling were carried out. Genomic DNA was the template for this profiling. TCRdb re-derived calls from the reads in MiXCR, one entry per CDR3 protein. The sample yields 150,000 to 200,000 distinct CDR3 sequences, around 45% seen once. Input material: sorted CD4+, CD8+, or CD8+CD57+ T cells (not recorded which) from PBMCs. The receptors shown here come from a human donor in good health.

The V call is TRBV10-1, the J call TRBJ2-7, with D uncertain. Looked up from germline, CDR1 is WNHNN and CDR2 is SYGVQD (reference sequence). Trimming removed 4 bases at V and 3 bases at J, with 16 bases between. The CDR3 consists of 15 residues. DNA of the CDR3: TGCGCCAGCAGTGCTGGTAGCAGGAGAGTCTACGAGCAGTACTTC. Protein: CASSAGSRRVYEQYF.

Worth noting for this clonotype: The final CDR3 position lacks the conserved phenylalanine or tryptophan, pointing to a likely read error. No DNA is shown, since the ends of the CDR3 on it are uncertain; the CDR3 is the one TCRdb lists. CDR3 sequence: CAISALQGNTEALL. V is TRBV10-3 and J is TRBJ1-1; the table gives TRBD1 as D, unverified against the DNA. The CDR3 comprises 14 residues, both ends counted. Germline V CDR1 and CDR2: ENHRY, SYGVKD.